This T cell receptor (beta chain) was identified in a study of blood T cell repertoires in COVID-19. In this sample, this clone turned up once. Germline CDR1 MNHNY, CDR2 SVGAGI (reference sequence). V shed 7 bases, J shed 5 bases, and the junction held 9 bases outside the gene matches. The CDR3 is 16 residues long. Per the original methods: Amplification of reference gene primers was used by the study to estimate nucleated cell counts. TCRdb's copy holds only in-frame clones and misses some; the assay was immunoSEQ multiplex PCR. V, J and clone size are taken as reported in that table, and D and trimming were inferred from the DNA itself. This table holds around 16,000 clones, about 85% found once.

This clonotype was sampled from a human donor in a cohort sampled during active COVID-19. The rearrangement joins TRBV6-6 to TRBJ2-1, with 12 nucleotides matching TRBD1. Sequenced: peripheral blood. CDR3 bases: TGTGCCAGCACCGGCCGGGACAGGGGGCTCAACAATGAGCAGTTCTTC. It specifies CASTGRDRGLNNEQFF.